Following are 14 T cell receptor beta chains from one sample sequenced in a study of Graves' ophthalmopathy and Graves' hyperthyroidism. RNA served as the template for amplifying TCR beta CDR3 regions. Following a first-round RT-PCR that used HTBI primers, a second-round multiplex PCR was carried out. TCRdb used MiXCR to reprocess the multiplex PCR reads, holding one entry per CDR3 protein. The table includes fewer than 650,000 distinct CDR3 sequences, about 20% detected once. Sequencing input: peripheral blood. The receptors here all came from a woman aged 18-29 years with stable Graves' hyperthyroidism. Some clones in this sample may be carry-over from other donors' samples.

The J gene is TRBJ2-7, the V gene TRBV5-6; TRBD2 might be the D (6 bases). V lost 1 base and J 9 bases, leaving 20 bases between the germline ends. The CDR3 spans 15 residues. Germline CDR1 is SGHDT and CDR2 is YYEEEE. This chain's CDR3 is CASSLWRDPRWGQYF. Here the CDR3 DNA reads TGTGCCAGCAGCTTGTGGCGGGACCCCAGATGGGGGCAGTACTTC.

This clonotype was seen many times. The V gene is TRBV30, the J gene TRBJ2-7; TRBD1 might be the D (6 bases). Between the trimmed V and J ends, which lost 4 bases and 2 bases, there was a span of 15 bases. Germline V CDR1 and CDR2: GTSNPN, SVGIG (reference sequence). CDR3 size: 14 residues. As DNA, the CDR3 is TGTGCCTGGATCGACAGGCGCCTCCCCTACGAGCAGTACTTC. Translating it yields CAWIDRRLPYEQYF.

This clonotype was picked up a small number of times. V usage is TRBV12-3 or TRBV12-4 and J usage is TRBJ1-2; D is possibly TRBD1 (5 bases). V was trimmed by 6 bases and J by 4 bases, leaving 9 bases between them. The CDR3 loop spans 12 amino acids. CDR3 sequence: CASRWGGYGYTF. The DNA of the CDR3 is TGTGCCAGCAGATGGGGGGGCTATGGCTACACCTTC.

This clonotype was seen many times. The CDR3 nucleotides are TGTGCCAGCAGCTTGCTGGGCGGCGACACCATATATTTT. Translating it yields CASSLLGGDTIYF. The chain has TRBV7-2 and TRBJ1-3; the D is unclear. Deletions cut 3 bases from V and 8 bases from J, with 11 bases between. Germline CDR1 is SGHTA and CDR2 is FQGNSA. This CDR3 has 13 residues. Filled out from reference TRBV7-2 and TRBJ1-3, the complete variable domain reads GAGVSQSPSNKVTEKGKDVELRCDPISGHTALYWYRQSLGQGLEFLIYFQGNSAPDKSGLPSDRFSAERTGGSVSTLTIQRTQQEDSAVYLCASSLLGGDTIYFGEGSWLTVV.

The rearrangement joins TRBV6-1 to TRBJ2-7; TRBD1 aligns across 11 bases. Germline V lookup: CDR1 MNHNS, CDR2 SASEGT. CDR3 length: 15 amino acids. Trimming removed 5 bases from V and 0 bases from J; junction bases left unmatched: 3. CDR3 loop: CASSQGTGGSYEQYF. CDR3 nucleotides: TGTGCCAGCAGTCAGGGGACAGGGGGCTCCTACGAGCAGTACTTC.

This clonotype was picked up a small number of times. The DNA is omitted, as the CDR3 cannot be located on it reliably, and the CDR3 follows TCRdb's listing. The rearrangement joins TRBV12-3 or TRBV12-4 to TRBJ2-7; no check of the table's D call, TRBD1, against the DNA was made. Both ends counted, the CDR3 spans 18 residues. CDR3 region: CASSSSGQEPWGYYEQYF.

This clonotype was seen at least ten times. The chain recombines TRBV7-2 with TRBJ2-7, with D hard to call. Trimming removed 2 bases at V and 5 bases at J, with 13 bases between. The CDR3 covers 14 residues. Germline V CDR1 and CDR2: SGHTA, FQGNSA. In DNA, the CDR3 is TGTGCCAGCAGCTTAAATAAGGGCGTGGACGAGCAGTACTTC. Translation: CASSLNKGVDEQYF.

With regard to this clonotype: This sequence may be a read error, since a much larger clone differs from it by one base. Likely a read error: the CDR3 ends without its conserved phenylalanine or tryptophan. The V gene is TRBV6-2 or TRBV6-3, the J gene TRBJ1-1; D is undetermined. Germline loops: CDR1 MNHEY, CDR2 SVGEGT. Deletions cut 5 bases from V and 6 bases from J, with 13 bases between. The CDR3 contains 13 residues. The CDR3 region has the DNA TGTGCCAGCAGTCCGGACCGTGGGCCTGAAGCTTTCTAT. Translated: CASSPDRGPEAFY.

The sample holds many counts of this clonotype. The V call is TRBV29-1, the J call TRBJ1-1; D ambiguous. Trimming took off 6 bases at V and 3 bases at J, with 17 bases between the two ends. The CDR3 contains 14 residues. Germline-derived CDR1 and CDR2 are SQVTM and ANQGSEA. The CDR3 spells CSVQPGIRDTEAFF. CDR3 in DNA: TGCAGCGTCCAGCCCGGGATAAGGGACACTGAAGCTTTCTTT.

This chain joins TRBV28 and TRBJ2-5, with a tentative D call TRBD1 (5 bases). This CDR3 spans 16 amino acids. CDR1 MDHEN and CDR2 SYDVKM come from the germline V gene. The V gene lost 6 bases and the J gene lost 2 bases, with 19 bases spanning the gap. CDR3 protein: CASSFLIRSGQETQYF. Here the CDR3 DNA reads TGTGCCAGCAGCTTCCTAATTCGTTCAGGGCAAGAGACCCAGTACTTC.

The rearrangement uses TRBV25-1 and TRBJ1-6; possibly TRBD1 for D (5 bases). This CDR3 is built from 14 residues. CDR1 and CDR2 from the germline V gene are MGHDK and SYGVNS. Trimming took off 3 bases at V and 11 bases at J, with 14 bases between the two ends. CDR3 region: CASSEGRPDAPLHF. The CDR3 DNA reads TGTGCCAGCAGTGAGGGACGGCCTGATGCACCCCTCCACTTT. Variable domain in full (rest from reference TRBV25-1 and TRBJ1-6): EADIYQTPRYLVIGTGKKITLECSQTMGHDKMYWYQQDPGMELHLIHYSYGVNSTEKGDLSSESTVSRIRTEHFPLTLESARPSHTSQYLCASSEGRPDAPLHFGNGTRLTVT.

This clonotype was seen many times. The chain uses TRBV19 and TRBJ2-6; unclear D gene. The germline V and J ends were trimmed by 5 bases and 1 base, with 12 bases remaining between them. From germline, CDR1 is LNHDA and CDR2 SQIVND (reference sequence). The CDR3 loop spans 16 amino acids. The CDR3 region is CASSLNLVSGANVLTF. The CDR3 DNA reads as TGTGCCAGTAGTTTAAACCTTGTATCTGGGGCCAACGTCCTGACTTTC.

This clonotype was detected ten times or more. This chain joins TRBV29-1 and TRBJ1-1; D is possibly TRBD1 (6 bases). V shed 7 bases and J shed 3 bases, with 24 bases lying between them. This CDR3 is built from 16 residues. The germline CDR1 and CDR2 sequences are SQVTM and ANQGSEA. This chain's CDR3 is CSGLGTPPQLYTEAFF. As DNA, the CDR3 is TGCAGCGGCCTAGGGACACCGCCTCAACTTTACACTGAAGCTTTCTTT.

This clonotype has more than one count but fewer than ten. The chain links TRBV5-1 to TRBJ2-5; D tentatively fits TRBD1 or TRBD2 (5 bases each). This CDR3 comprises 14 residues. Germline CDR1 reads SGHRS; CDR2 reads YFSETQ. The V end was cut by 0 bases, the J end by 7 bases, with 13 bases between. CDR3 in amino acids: CASSLGDQSGTQYF. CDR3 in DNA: TGCGCCAGCAGCTTGGGGGACCAGAGCGGGACCCAGTACTTC.